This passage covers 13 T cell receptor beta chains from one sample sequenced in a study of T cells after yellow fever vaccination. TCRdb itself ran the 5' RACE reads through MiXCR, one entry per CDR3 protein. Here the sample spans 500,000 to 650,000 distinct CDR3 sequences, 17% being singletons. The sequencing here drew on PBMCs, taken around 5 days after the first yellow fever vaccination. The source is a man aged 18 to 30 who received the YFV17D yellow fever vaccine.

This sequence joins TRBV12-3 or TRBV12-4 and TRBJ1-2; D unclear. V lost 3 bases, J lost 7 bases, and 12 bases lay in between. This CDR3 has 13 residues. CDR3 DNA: TGTGCCAGCAGTTTTTGGGCAGCTTCTGGCTACACCTTC. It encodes CASSFWAASGYTF.

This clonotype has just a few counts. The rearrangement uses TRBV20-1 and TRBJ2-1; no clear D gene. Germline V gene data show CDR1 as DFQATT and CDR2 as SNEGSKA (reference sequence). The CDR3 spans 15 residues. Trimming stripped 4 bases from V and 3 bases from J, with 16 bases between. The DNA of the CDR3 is TGCAGTGCTACCGACCGTCGAAGGTTCTACAATGAGCAGTTCTTC. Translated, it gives CSATDRRRFYNEQFF.

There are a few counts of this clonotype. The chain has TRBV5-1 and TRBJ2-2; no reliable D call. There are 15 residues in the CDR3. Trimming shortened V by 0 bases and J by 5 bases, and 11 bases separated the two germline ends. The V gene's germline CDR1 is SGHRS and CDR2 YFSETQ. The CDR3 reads CASSLGVIKTGELFF. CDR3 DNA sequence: TGCGCCAGCAGCTTGGGGGTGATTAAAACCGGGGAGCTGTTTTTT.

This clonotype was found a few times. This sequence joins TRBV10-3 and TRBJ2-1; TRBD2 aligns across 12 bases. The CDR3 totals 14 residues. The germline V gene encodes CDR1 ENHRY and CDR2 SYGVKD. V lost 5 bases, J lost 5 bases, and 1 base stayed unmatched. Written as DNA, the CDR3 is TGTGCCATCAGTTGGACTAGCGGGGACAATGAGCAGTTCTTC. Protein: CAISWTSGDNEQFF.

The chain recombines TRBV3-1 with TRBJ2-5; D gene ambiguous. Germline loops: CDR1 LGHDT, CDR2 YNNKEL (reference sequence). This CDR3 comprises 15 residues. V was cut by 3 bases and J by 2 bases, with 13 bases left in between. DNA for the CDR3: TGTGCCAGCAGCCAGGCGGTGGCTAGTCAAGAGACCCAGTACTTC. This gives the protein CASSQAVASQETQYF.

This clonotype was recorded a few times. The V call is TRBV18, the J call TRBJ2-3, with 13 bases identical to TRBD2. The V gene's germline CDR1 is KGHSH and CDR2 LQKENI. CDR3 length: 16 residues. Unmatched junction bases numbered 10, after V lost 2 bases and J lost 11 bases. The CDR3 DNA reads TGTGCCAGCTCACCAAACCCCGGGACTAGCGGGGAAAAGCAGTATTTT. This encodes CASSPNPGTSGEKQYF.

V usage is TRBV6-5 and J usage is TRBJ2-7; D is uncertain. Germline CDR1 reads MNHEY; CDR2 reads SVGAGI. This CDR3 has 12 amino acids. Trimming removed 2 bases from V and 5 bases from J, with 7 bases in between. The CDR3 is CASSYRQNEQYF. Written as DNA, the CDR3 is TGTGCCAGCAGTTACCGCCAAAACGAGCAGTACTTC.

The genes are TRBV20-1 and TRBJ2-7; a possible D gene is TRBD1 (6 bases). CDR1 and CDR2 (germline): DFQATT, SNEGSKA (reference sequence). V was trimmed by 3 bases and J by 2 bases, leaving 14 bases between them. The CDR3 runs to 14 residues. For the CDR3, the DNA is TGCAGTGCTAGTGGTACAGGGCTTACCTACGAGCAGTACTTC. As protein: CSASGTGLTYEQYF.

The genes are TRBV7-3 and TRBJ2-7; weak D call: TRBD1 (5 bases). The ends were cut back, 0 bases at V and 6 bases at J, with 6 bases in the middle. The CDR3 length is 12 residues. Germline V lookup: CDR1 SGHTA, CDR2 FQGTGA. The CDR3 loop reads CASSLTGAEQYV. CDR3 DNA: TGTGCCAGCAGCTTAACAGGGGCCGAGCAGTACGTC.

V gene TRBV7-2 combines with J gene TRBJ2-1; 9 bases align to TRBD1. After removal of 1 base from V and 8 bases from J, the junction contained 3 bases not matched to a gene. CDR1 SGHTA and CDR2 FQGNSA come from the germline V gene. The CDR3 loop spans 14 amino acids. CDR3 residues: CASSLGDRVYEQFF. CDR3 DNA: TGTGCCAGCAGCTTAGGGGACAGGGTCTATGAGCAGTTCTTC.

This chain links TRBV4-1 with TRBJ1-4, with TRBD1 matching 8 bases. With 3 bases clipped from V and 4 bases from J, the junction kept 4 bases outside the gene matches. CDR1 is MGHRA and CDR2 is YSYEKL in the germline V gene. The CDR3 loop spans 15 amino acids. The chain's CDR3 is CASSQDRDGNEKLFF. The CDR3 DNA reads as TGCGCCAGCAGCCAGGACAGGGATGGTAATGAAAAACTGTTTTTT.

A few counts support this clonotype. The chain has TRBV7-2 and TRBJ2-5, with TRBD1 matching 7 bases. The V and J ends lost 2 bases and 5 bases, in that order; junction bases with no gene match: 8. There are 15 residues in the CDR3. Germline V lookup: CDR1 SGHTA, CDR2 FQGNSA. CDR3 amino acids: CASSLTRQGGETQYF. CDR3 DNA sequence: TGTGCCAGCAGCTTAACTAGACAGGGCGGGGAGACCCAGTACTTC. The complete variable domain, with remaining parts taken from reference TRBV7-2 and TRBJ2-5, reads GAGVSQSPSNKVTEKGKDVELRCDPISGHTALYWYRQSLGQGLEFLIYFQGNSAPDKSGLPSDRFSAERTGGSVSTLTIQRTQQEDSAVYLCASSLTRQGGETQYFGPGTRLLVL.

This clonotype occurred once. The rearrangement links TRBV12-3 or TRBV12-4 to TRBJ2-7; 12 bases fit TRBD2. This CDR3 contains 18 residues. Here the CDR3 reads CTFSSPDGLAGGLYEQYF. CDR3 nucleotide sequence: TGTACCTTCAGTTCCCCCGATGGGCTAGCGGGGGGGCTGTACGAGCAGTACTTC.